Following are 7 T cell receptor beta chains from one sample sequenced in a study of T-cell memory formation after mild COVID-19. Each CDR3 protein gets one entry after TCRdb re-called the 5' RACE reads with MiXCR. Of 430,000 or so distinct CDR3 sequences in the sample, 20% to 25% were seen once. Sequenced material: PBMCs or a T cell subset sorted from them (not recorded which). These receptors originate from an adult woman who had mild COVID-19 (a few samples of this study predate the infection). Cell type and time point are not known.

The CDR3 sequence is CASKPGVGSTNEKLFF. CDR3 DNA: TGTGCCAGCAAACCAGGGGTGGGCTCAACTAATGAAAAACTGTTTTTT. This chain uses TRBV7-6 with TRBJ1-4; D may be TRBD1 (6 bases). V lost 7 bases to trimming and J lost 0 bases, with 15 bases between them. CDR1 and CDR2 (germline): SGHVS, FNYEAQ. The CDR3 totals 16 residues.

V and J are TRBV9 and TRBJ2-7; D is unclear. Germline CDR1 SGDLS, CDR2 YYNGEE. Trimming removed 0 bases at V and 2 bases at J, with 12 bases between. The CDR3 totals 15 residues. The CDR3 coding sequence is TGTGCCAGCAGCGTAGGTAGTTCGGCAGCCTACGAGCAGTACTTC. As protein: CASSVGSSAAYEQYF. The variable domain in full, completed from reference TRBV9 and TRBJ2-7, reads DSGVTQTPKHLITATGQRVTLRCSPRSGDLSVYWYQQSLDQGLQFLIQYYNGEERAKGNILERFSAQQFPDLHSELNLSSLELGDSALYFCASSVGSSAAYEQYFGPGTRLTVT.

This chain's CDR3 is CASSLTLQGGYTF. The DNA for the CDR3 is TGTGCCAGCAGCTTAACGTTGCAAGGCGGCTACACCTTC. This chain links TRBV7-3 with TRBJ1-2; D remains ambiguous. The CDR3 totals 13 residues. In germline, CDR1 is SGHTA, CDR2 FQGTGA. V lost 0 bases and J 8 bases, leaving 10 bases between the germline ends.

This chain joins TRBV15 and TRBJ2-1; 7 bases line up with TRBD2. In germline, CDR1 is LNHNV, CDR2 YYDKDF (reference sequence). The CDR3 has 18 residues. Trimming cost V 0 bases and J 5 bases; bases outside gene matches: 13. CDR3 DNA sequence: TGTGCCACCAGCAGAGATACGGGTGGGGCGGGAGATCACAATGAGCAGTTCTTC. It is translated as CATSRDTGGAGDHNEQFF.

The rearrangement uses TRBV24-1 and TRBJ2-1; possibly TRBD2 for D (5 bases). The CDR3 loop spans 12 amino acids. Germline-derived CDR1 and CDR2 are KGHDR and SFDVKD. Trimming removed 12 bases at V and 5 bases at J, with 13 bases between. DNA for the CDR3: TGTGCCGTCTCACCGGGGAACAATGAGCAGTTCTTC. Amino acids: CAVSPGNNEQFF.

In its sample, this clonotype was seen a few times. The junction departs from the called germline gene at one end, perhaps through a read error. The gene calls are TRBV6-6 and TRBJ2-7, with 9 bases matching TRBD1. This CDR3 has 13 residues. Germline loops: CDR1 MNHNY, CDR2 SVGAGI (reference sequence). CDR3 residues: CASSLNNRDRVIF. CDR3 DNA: TGTGCCAGCAGCCTAAATAACCGGGACAGGGTAATCTTC.

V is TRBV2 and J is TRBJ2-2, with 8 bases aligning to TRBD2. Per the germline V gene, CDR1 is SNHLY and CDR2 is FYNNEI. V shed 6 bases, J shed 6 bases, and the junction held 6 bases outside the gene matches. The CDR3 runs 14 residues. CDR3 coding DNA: TGTGCCAGCAGCCGTGGGACTAGTTCCGGGGAGCTGTTTTTT. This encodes CASSRGTSSGELFF.